A single sample gave rise to the 20 T cell receptor beta chains below, sequenced in a study of beta chain features in type 1 diabetes. Study findings and constraints: TCRB CDR3 length was moderately but significantly reduced in all four CD4+ subsets of Type 1 diabetes patients.

These receptors' antigens are unknown. Expressed TCRB transcripts were sequenced, since all the RNA that had been isolated was reverse transcribed. Clones were read by immunoSEQ multiplex PCR, and TCRdb kept only the in-frame ones, dropping some. The sample has about 340,000 clones, approximately 15% seen once. The sample consisted of naive CD4+ T cells from blood. These receptors all come from a woman aged 18-29 years with type 1 diabetes.

This chain links TRBV7-9 with TRBJ1-1; 8 positions match TRBD1. The CDR3 totals 15 residues. Germline V gene data show CDR1 as SEHNR and CDR2 as FQNEAQ (reference sequence). With V trimmed by 5 bases and J by 0 bases, 5 bases remained unmatched. The CDR3, as DNA: TGTGCCAGCAGCGAGACGGACAGGGTGAACACTGAAGCTTTCTTT. Its translation is CASSETDRVNTEAFF.

This chain joins TRBV15 and TRBJ2-2; possibly TRBD1 for D (5 bases). V was shortened by 1 base and J by 7 bases, with 13 bases between the two germline ends. Germline V CDR1 and CDR2: LNHNV, YYDKDF (reference sequence). The CDR3 extends over 15 amino acids. The CDR3 sequence: CATSRARVMGGELFF. CDR3 sequence (DNA): TGTGCCACCAGCAGAGCCAGGGTGATGGGCGGGGAGCTGTTTTTT. Combining the CDR3 with reference TRBV15 and TRBJ2-2 gives the whole variable domain DAMVIQNPRYQVTQFGKPVTLSCSQTLNHNVMYWYQQKSSQAPKLLFHYYDKDFNNEADTPDNFQSRRPNTSFCFLDIRSPGLGDTAMYLCATSRARVMGGELFFGEGSRLTVL.

This clone occurred a few times. V gene TRBV2 combines with J gene TRBJ1-5; D possibly corresponds to TRBD1 (5 bases). V was trimmed by 6 bases and J by 4 bases, leaving 13 bases between them. This CDR3 region has 14 residues. The germline gives CDR1 SNHLY, CDR2 FYNNEI. The CDR3 DNA reads TGTGCCAGCAGCCAACAGGTCCGTAATCAGCCCCAGCATTTT. Its protein product is CASSQQVRNQPQHF.

In this sample, this clone turned up a few times. The rearrangement joins TRBV23-1 to TRBJ2-5; TRBD1 aligns across 8 bases. TRBV23-1 is treated as an ORF (open reading frame) with a function not yet certain. V trimming: 6 bases; J trimming: 4 bases; junction bases outside the gene matches: 10. This CDR3 region has 15 residues. CDR3 DNA sequence: TGCGCCAGCAGCCCCGTACGAGACAGGGGAGAGACCCAGTACTTC. This encodes CASSPVRDRGETQYF.

This clone appeared a few times. The chain employs TRBV9 and TRBJ1-1; D uncertain. Per the germline V gene, CDR1 is SGDLS and CDR2 is YYNGEE. The CDR3 runs to 12 residues. V dropped 2 bases and J dropped 4 bases, with 6 bases sitting between them. In DNA form, the CDR3 reads TGTGCCAGCAGCGTTCCAGGCACTGAAGCTTTCTTT. Translating gives CASSVPGTEAFF.

This clone was detected only a few times. The J gene is TRBJ2-7, the V gene TRBV11-1, with 7 bases fitting TRBD2. CDR3 length: 15 residues. J gave up 1 base and V 2 bases, and 5 bases lay outside the gene matches. Germline assignment: CDR1 SGHAT and CDR2 FQDESV (reference sequence). The CDR3, as DNA: TGTGCCAGCAGCTTATCCGGGACTACTTCCTACGAGCAGTACTTC. Translating gives CASSLSGTTSYEQYF.

The chain has TRBV18 and TRBJ2-7; possible D gene TRBD2, 7 bases. The ends were cut back, 2 bases at V and 6 bases at J, with 14 bases in the middle. Germline V lookup: CDR1 KGHSH, CDR2 LQKENI. The CDR3 is 14 amino acids. The CDR3 coding sequence is TGTGCCAGCTCACCAGGGGGGGGGCCGGTCGAGCAGTACTTC. Its translation is CASSPGGGPVEQYF. The full variable domain, its missing parts supplied by reference TRBV18 and TRBJ2-7, is NAGVMQNPRHLVRRRGQEARLRCSPMKGHSHVYWYRQLPEEGLKFMVYLQKENIIDESGMPKERFSAEFPKEGPSILRIQQVVRGDSAAYFCASSPGGGPVEQYFGPGTRLTVT.

The gene calls are TRBV5-1 and TRBJ2-1; D gene unclear. The V end lost 7 bases, the J end lost 4 bases, and 15 bases lay between the germline ends. The germline CDR1 and CDR2 sequences are SGHRS and YFSETQ. The CDR3 has 14 residues. CDR3 sequence reads: CASEVTPSYNEQFF. CDR3 coding DNA: TGCGCCAGCGAGGTGACCCCCTCATACAATGAGCAGTTCTTC.

The V call is TRBV4-2, the J call TRBJ2-1; TRBD2 aligns across 13 bases. From germline, CDR1 is LGHNA and CDR2 YNFKEQ. The length of the CDR3 is 17 residues. The V segment lost 2 bases and the J segment 8 bases; nucleotides outside the gene matches: 9. CDR3 bases: TGTGCCAGCAGCCAATTTCCGGGACTAGCGGGATTGGATGAGCAGTTCTTC. Its translation: CASSQFPGLAGLDEQFF.

The rearrangement links TRBV28 to TRBJ1-2; D not resolved. The V and J ends lost 7 bases and 4 bases respectively, with 22 bases between them. CDR3 length equals 16 residues. Germline V gene lookup returns CDR1 MDHEN and CDR2 SYDVKM. CDR3: CASIEAYRLAPYGYTF. The DNA for the CDR3 is TGTGCCAGCATTGAGGCATATCGCCTGGCCCCCTATGGCTACACCTTC.

This clone occurred a few times. The V and J genes are TRBV7-8 and TRBJ2-1; the D is unclear. This CDR3 has 13 residues. The germline V and J ends were trimmed by 1 base and 11 bases, with 12 bases remaining between them. In germline, CDR1 is SGHVS, CDR2 FQNEAQ. The DNA for the CDR3 is TGTGCCAGCAGCTTAGTCCTGACTCGCCAGCAGTTCTTC. Translation gives CASSLVLTRQQFF.

This clone occurred a few times. The CDR3 DNA follows: TGTGCCACCAGCAGAGATCAGGACTTCTCCTACGAGCAGTACTTC. This codes for CATSRDQDFSYEQYF. This chain connects TRBV15 to TRBJ2-7; weak D call: TRBD2 (5 bases). This CDR3 has 15 residues. The germline V gene has CDR1 LNHNV and CDR2 YYDKDF (reference sequence). V was cut by 0 bases and J by 0 bases, with 9 bases left in between.

This clone turned up a few times. This chain joins TRBV19 and TRBJ2-3, with a possible D match to TRBD2 (7 bases). V was pared by 6 bases and J by 6 bases, with 25 bases between. CDR3 length: 17 residues. The germline gives CDR1 LNHDA, CDR2 SQIVND (reference sequence). CDR3 region: CASRGGGAGLRGDTQYF. In DNA, the CDR3 is TGTGCCAGTAGAGGAGGGGGAGCGGGTCTGCGGGGGGATACGCAGTATTTT.

V and J are TRBV30 and TRBJ2-7; D might be TRBD2 (5 bases). In germline, CDR1 is GTSNPN, CDR2 SVGIG (reference sequence). The CDR3 runs to 16 residues. Trimming stripped 3 bases from V and 0 bases from J, with 18 bases between. The CDR3 DNA sequence: TGTGCCTGGAGGGCCCCTCGAGCGGTCATCTCCTACGAGCAGTACTTC. Translation gives CAWRAPRAVISYEQYF.

This clone occurred a few times. The rearrangement uses TRBV30 and TRBJ2-5; unclear D gene. CDR3 length: 12 residues. With 2 bases removed from V and 3 bases from J, the gap between germline ends came to 7 bases. Germline CDR1 reads GTSNPN; CDR2 reads SVGIG (reference sequence). The CDR3 protein is CAWSFVEETQYF. Written as DNA, the CDR3 is TGTGCCTGGAGTTTCGTAGAAGAGACCCAGTACTTC.

The sample holds a few counts of this clone. The chain recombines TRBV6-1 with TRBJ1-1; 7 bases align to TRBD1. The CDR3 is 13 residues long. Germline trimming cut 10 bases from V and 3 bases from J; bases unmatched to any gene: 8. From germline, CDR1 is MNHNS and CDR2 SASEGT. The CDR3 region has the DNA TGTGCCACCGACAGGGATACGGACACTGAAGCTTTCTTT. Protein sequence: CATDRDTDTEAFF.

This clone occurred many times. The chain is built from TRBV29-1 and TRBJ2-7; 10 positions match TRBD2. This CDR3 spans 15 amino acids. The ends lost 4 bases at V and 6 bases at J; junction bases unmatched: 12. CDR1 and CDR2 from the germline V gene are SQVTM and ANQGSEA. In DNA, the CDR3 is TGCAGCGTTGTAAGCCTAGCGGGAGTGGTACGCGAGCAGTACTTC. Protein sequence: CSVVSLAGVVREQYF.

This clone was found a few times. The genes are TRBV11-2 and TRBJ2-3, with a weak D call TRBD1 (6 bases). The CDR3 runs 15 residues. The V gene lost 5 bases and the J gene lost 2 bases, with 14 bases spanning the gap. Germline lookup yields CDR1 SGHAT and CDR2 FQNNGV. Here the CDR3 DNA reads TGTGCCAGCAGCCCCCAGACAGGTCCCACAGATACGCAGTATTTT. Translated: CASSPQTGPTDTQYF.

This clone was counted only a few times. The CDR3 reads CAIRDSRTSGEKLFF. The CDR3 DNA reads TGTGCCATCAGGGACAGCCGTACCTCGGGTGAAAAACTGTTTTTT. The J gene is TRBJ1-4, the V gene TRBV10-3; TRBD1 is a possible D gene (6 bases). This CDR3 region has 15 residues. Germline CDR1 ENHRY, CDR2 SYGVKD. The germline V and J ends were trimmed by 6 bases and 7 bases, with 18 bases remaining between them.

This clone was seen a handful of times. The chain uses TRBV19 and TRBJ1-2; D uncertain. This CDR3 has 10 residues. The germline gives CDR1 LNHDA, CDR2 SQIVND (reference sequence). The germline V and J ends were trimmed by 10 bases and 4 bases, with 7 bases remaining between them. CDR3 region: CATLGYGYTF. The CDR3, as DNA: TGTGCCACCCTCGGCTATGGCTACACCTTC. Combining the CDR3 with reference TRBV19 and TRBJ1-2 gives the whole variable domain DGGITQSPKYLFRKEGQNVTLSCEQNLNHDAMYWYRQDPGQGLRLIYYSQIVNDFQKGDIAEGYSVSREKKESFPLTVTSAQKNPTAFYLCATLGYGYTFGSGTRLTVV.